The 26 T cell receptor beta chains below were found in one sample sequenced in a study of CD8 T cells in Susac syndrome. About 0.5 to 1 ug RNA was reverse transcribed with random hexamers. TCRdb independently ran MiXCR on the immunoSEQ multiplex PCR reads; one entry per CDR3 protein. In the table there are about 120,000 distinct CDR3 sequences, 80% to 95% of which are singletons. The sequenced material came from CD4+ T cells from PBMCs. The origin of the receptors is a human donor in good health.

V is TRBV14 and J is TRBJ1-2; D is perhaps TRBD1 (6 bases). The CDR3 sequence is 13 residues long. Germline loops: CDR1 SGHDN, CDR2 FVKESK. The V and J ends lost 1 base and 8 bases respectively, with 11 bases between them. CDR3 DNA sequence: TGTGCCAGCAGCCAAGCGACAGGAGGCGGCTACACCTTC. This gives the protein CASSQATGGGYTF.

The chain carries TRBV5-5 and TRBJ1-1; D remains unclear. The CDR3 runs to 16 residues. The V gene's germline CDR1 is SGHKS and CDR2 YYEKEE (reference sequence). V lost 3 bases and J lost 0, with 15 bases in between. CDR3 protein: CASSSLSTVMNTEAFF. In nucleotides, the CDR3 is TGTGCCAGCAGCTCCTTAAGCACAGTCATGAACACTGAAGCTTTCTTT.

V usage is TRBV7-2 and J usage is TRBJ1-5; D is possibly TRBD1 (6 bases). V lost 1 base and J 7 bases, leaving 14 bases between the germline ends. This CDR3 has 15 residues. Germline V gene data show CDR1 as SGHTA and CDR2 as FQGNSA. The CDR3 reads CASSLDRAGGQPQHF. The CDR3, as DNA: TGTGCCAGCAGCTTAGACAGGGCCGGGGGCCAGCCCCAGCATTTT.

The rearrangement uses TRBV20-1 and TRBJ2-1; D ambiguous. Trimming left V 4 bases short and J 4 bases short, with 8 bases between. CDR3 length: 12 residues. Per the germline V gene, CDR1 is DFQATT and CDR2 is SNEGSKA (reference sequence). CDR3 sequence reads: CSAKDSYNEQFF. CDR3 sequence (DNA): TGCAGTGCTAAAGACTCGTACAATGAGCAGTTCTTC.

CDR3 sequence (DNA): TGCAGTGCTAATCCTAGCGGTAGCTCCTACAATGAGCAGTTCTTC. It is translated as CSANPSGSSYNEQFF. This rearrangement joins TRBV20-1 to TRBJ2-1; TRBD2 aligns across 7 bases. Germline-derived CDR1 and CDR2 are DFQATT and SNEGSKA (reference sequence). CDR3 length equals 15 residues. With V trimmed by 4 bases and J by 0 bases, 6 bases remained unmatched.

This sequence joins TRBV9 and TRBJ2-1; TRBD2 agrees at 10 bases. The CDR3 runs 12 residues. Germline V lookup: CDR1 SGDLS, CDR2 YYNGEE. With 0 bases clipped from V and 15 bases from J, the junction kept 3 bases outside the gene matches. In DNA, the CDR3 is TGTGCCAGCAGCGTAGGGGGACTAGCGCCGTTCTTC. Protein sequence: CASSVGGLAPFF.

The genes are TRBV28 and TRBJ1-4, with no clear D. Germline V gene data show CDR1 as MDHEN and CDR2 as SYDVKM. This CDR3 has 16 amino acids. V lost 8 bases to trimming and J lost 8 bases, with 24 bases between them. CDR3 sequence reads: CASSLMVESGLEKLFF. In DNA, the CDR3 is TGTGCCAGCTCCCTTATGGTAGAGTCGGGTTTGGAAAAACTGTTTTTT.

The chain joins TRBV7-8 to TRBJ2-7; D may correspond to TRBD1 or TRBD2 (5 bases each). Deletions cut 1 base from V and 9 bases from J, with 19 bases between. From germline, CDR1 is SGHVS and CDR2 FQNEAQ. The CDR3 consists of 15 residues. CDR3 bases: TGTGCCAGCAGCTTAGTAGAGGGGACCCCCTCAGGGCAGTACTTC. Amino acids: CASSLVEGTPSGQYF. The whole variable domain, remainder taken from reference TRBV7-8 and TRBJ2-7, is GAGVSQSPRYKVAKRGQDVALRCDPISGHVSLFWYQQALGQGPEFLTYFQNEAQLDKSGLPSDRFFAERPEGSVSTLKIQRTQQEDSAVYLCASSLVEGTPSGQYFGPGTRLTVT.

The chain employs TRBV20-1 and TRBJ2-7; D is possibly TRBD2 (6 bases). Germline V lookup: CDR1 DFQATT, CDR2 SNEGSKA (reference sequence). V lost 6 bases, J lost 2 bases, and 14 bases lay in between. The CDR3 runs to 13 residues. CDR3 DNA sequence: TGCAGTGCGAAAGGGACTGTTGCCTACGAGCAGTACTTC. It translates to CSAKGTVAYEQYF.

This chain links TRBV5-1 with TRBJ2-2; maybe TRBD1 (5 bases). Germline-derived CDR1 and CDR2 are SGHRS and YFSETQ. CDR3 length: 15 residues. Deletions cut 3 bases from V and 6 bases from J, with 15 bases between. In nucleotides, the CDR3 is TGCGCCAGCAGCTCAGGGAATATTCTAGCCGGGGAGCTGTTTTTT. Protein sequence: CASSSGNILAGELFF.

The genes are TRBV10-3 and TRBJ2-1, with 10 bases that match TRBD2. Germline assignment: CDR1 ENHRY and CDR2 SYGVKD. This CDR3 is 15 amino acids long. J was trimmed by 7 bases and V by 3 bases; bases with no gene match: 6. The CDR3 coding sequence is TGTGCCATCAGTGATAATAGCGGGAGGATAAATGAGCAGTTCTTC. Translation: CAISDNSGRINEQFF.

This rearrangement joins TRBV5-1 to TRBJ2-2; D not resolved. CDR3 length equals 14 residues. Looked up from germline, CDR1 is SGHRS and CDR2 is YFSETQ. The V end lost 4 bases, the J end lost 7 bases, and 14 bases lay between the germline ends. DNA for the CDR3: TGCGCCAGCAGCACCGACTCTCTTGTCGGGGAGCTGTTTTTT. This gives the protein CASSTDSLVGELFF.

This clonotype has just a few counts. The V gene is TRBV29-1, the J gene TRBJ2-7; 7 bases map to TRBD1. The J segment lost 2 bases and the V segment lost 6 bases, leaving 7 bases of the junction unmatched. The CDR3 sequence is 13 residues long. Germline lookup yields CDR1 SQVTM and CDR2 ANQGSEA. As DNA, the CDR3 is TGCAGCGTATATAGGACAGGTACCTACGAGCAGTACTTC. Translation gives CSVYRTGTYEQYF.

This chain links TRBV6-2 or TRBV6-3 with TRBJ2-3; D uncertain. Trimming took off 4 bases at V and 3 bases at J, with 8 bases between the two ends. CDR1 MNHEY and CDR2 SVGEGT come from the germline V gene. The CDR3 extends over 13 amino acids. CDR3: CASSSDGTDTQYF. DNA of the CDR3: TGTGCCAGCAGTTCTGACGGTACAGATACGCAGTATTTT.

The gene calls are TRBV7-2 and TRBJ2-5; D unclear. Trimming removed 3 bases from V and 2 bases from J, with 7 bases in between. CDR1 and CDR2 from the germline V gene are SGHTA and FQGNSA. CDR3 length: 13 amino acids. CDR3 in DNA: TGTGCCAGCAGCTTCGGTCCGCAAGAGACCCAGTACTTC. Protein: CASSFGPQETQYF.

The rearrangement joins TRBV12-3 or TRBV12-4 to TRBJ2-7; tentative D call: TRBD2 (6 bases). The V end lost 2 bases, the J end lost 2 bases, and 7 bases lay between the germline ends. CDR3 length: 13 residues. The DNA of the CDR3 is TGTGCCAGCAGTTTATCTAGCGCCTACGAGCAGTACTTC. This codes for CASSLSSAYEQYF.

This rearrangement joins TRBV18 to TRBJ1-1; a weak D match, TRBD1 (5 bases). CDR1 KGHSH and CDR2 LQKENI come from the germline V gene. V lost 3 bases to trimming and J lost 7 bases, with 9 bases between them. The CDR3 consists of 12 residues. The CDR3 here is CASSPVTGEAFF. The CDR3 DNA sequence: TGTGCCAGCTCACCGGTCACAGGTGAAGCTTTCTTT.

The chain recombines TRBV3-1 with TRBJ2-1; a possible D gene is TRBD2 (5 bases). V shed 6 bases and J shed 0 bases, with 15 bases lying between them. Germline-derived CDR1 and CDR2 are LGHDT and YNNKEL (reference sequence). This CDR3 region has 16 residues. CDR3 in DNA: TGTGCCAGCAGTTCCGTGACCCGGGGCTCCTACAATGAGCAGTTCTTC. Translating it yields CASSSVTRGSYNEQFF.

The J gene is TRBJ1-5, the V gene TRBV20-1; D is unresolved. V lost 0 bases, J lost 3 bases, and 6 bases lay in between. Germline V CDR1 and CDR2: DFQATT, SNEGSKA (reference sequence). The CDR3 covers 13 residues. The CDR3 protein is CSARDWDNQPQHF. In DNA, the CDR3 is TGCAGTGCTAGAGATTGGGACAATCAGCCCCAGCATTTT.

The chain links TRBV13 to TRBJ1-1, with D possibly TRBD1 on 5 matching bases. From germline, CDR1 is PRHDT and CDR2 FYEKMQ (reference sequence). V was pared by 2 bases and J by 6 bases, with 7 bases between. The CDR3 consists of 12 residues. The CDR3 spells CASSLRGAEAFF. In DNA form, the CDR3 reads TGTGCCAGCAGCTTAAGGGGAGCTGAAGCTTTCTTT.

The chain is built from TRBV29-1 and TRBJ1-2; D gene uncertain. Looked up from germline, CDR1 is SQVTM and CDR2 is ANQGSEA. The CDR3 is 12 amino acids. Trimming cost V 4 bases and J 5 bases, with 11 bases left between them. CDR3 coding DNA: TGCAGCGTTGTGTCCGGGGAGTATGGCTACACCTTC. It is translated as CSVVSGEYGYTF.

This chain connects TRBV6-6 to TRBJ1-4; D gene unclear. Germline V gene data show CDR1 as MNHNY and CDR2 as SVGAGI (reference sequence). With 6 bases removed from V and 1 base from J, the gap between germline ends came to 15 bases. The CDR3 sequence is 16 residues long. In DNA form, the CDR3 reads TGTGCCAGCAGCGCTGGCCCCGGATTAACTAATGAAAAACTGTTTTTT. This codes for CASSAGPGLTNEKLFF.

This sequence joins TRBV3-1 and TRBJ2-3; 13 nucleotides align to TRBD2. The ends lost 4 bases at V and 0 bases at J; junction bases unmatched: 13. There are 20 residues in the CDR3. CDR1 LGHDT and CDR2 YNNKEL come from the germline V gene (reference sequence). The CDR3 is CASSLRTSGGPRSSTDTQYF. The CDR3 nucleotides are TGTGCCAGCAGCCTTAGGACTAGCGGGGGCCCCCGCTCAAGCACAGATACGCAGTATTTT.

Only one count was recorded for this clonotype. Written as DNA, the CDR3 is TGTGCCAGCAGTACGACTAGCGGGACCGTAACCTACAATGAGCAGTTCTTC. It translates to CASSTTSGTVTYNEQFF. The chain combines TRBV12-3 or TRBV12-4 with TRBJ2-1; 11 bases map to TRBD2. The CDR3 runs 17 residues. Germline trimming cut 5 bases from V and 2 bases from J; bases unmatched to any gene: 8.

The chain has TRBV7-2 and TRBJ2-7; 9 bases agree with TRBD1. Germline CDR1 is SGHTA and CDR2 is FQGNSA. This CDR3 spans 14 amino acids. The J segment lost 6 bases and the V segment lost 5 bases, leaving 8 bases of the junction unmatched. Here the CDR3 reads CASSRDRVGSEQYF. The DNA for the CDR3 is TGTGCCAGCAGCCGGGACAGGGTGGGAAGCGAGCAGTACTTC.

The DNA for the CDR3 is TGCGCCAGCAGCCGTGGGACTTTGGACACCGGGGAGCTGTTTTTT. Encoded protein: CASSRGTLDTGELFF. The genes are TRBV5-1 and TRBJ2-2; tentative D call: TRBD2 (6 bases). Germline loops: CDR1 SGHRS, CDR2 YFSETQ. CDR3 length equals 15 residues. Trimming cost V 4 bases and J 3 bases, with 13 bases left between them.